These 3 T cell receptor beta chains came from one sample sequenced in a study of blood T cell repertoires in COVID-19. The method was immunoSEQ multiplex PCR; TCRdb's version includes in-frame clones alone and lacks a portion of them. The sample shows some 66,000 clones, about 87% of them seen only once. Source material: peripheral blood. Receptors were obtained from a human donor with active COVID-19. The donor label of this sample is uncertain.

The gene calls are TRBV30 and TRBJ1-6, with D hard to call. Germline CDR1 reads GTSNPN; CDR2 reads SVGIG (reference sequence). Trimming pared 2 bases from V and 7 bases from J, leaving 9 bases between. The CDR3 loop spans 13 amino acids. In nucleotides, the CDR3 is TGTGCCTGGAGTTTAGCAGAAAATTCACCCCTCCACTTT. Residues: CAWSLAENSPLHF.

The genes are TRBV10-3 and TRBJ1-5; 9 positions agree with TRBD1. Per the germline V gene, CDR1 is ENHRY and CDR2 is SYGVKD. There are 13 residues in the CDR3. The V gene end was trimmed by 11 bases and the J gene end by 4 bases; junction bases not matched to a gene: 6. CDR3 DNA: TGTGCCGCCGGACAGGGGACTAATCAGCCCCAGCATTTT. The encoded protein is CAAGQGTNQPQHF.

V usage is TRBV15 and J usage is TRBJ2-1; D unresolved. V shed 0 bases and J shed 4 bases, with 4 bases lying between them. The length of the CDR3 is 13 residues. Germline V gene data show CDR1 as LNHNV and CDR2 as YYDKDF (reference sequence). The CDR3 DNA is TGTGCCACCAGCAGAGACAGATACAATGAGCAGTTCTTC. It encodes CATSRDRYNEQFF.